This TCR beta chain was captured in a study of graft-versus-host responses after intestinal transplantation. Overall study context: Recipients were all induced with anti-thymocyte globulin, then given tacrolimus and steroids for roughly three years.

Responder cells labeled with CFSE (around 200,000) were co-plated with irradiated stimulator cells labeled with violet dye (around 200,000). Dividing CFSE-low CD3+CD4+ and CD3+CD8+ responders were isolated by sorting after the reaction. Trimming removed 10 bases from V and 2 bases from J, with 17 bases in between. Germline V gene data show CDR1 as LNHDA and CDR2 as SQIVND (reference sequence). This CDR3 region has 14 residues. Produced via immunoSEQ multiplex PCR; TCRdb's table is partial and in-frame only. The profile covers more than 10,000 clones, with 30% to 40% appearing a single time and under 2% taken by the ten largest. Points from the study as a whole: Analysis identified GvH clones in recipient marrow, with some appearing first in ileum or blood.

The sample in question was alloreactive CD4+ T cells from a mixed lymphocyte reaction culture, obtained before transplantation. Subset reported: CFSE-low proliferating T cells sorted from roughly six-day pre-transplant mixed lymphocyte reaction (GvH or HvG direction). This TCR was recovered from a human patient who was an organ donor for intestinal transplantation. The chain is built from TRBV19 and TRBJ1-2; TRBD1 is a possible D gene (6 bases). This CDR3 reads CATNRDNLNYGYTF. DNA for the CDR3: TGTGCCACCAACCGGGACAATCTAAACTATGGCTACACCTTC. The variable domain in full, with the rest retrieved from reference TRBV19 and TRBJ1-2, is DGGITQSPKYLFRKEGQNVTLSCEQNLNHDAMYWYRQDPGQGLRLIYYSQIVNDFQKGDIAEGYSVSREKKESFPLTVTSAQKNPTAFYLCATNRDNLNYGYTFGSGTRLTVV.